This T cell receptor (beta chain) came from a study of Graves' ophthalmopathy and Graves' hyperthyroidism. Ten or more counts support this clonotype. CDR1 is SGHAT, CDR2 FQDESV, per germline (reference sequence). Trimming pared 4 bases from V and 4 bases from J, leaving 19 bases between. The CDR3 loop spans 17 amino acids. Transcripts of RNA were the source for amplifying TCR beta CDR3 regions. An initial RT-PCR round employing HTBI primers preceded a second-round multiplex PCR. Each CDR3 protein gets one entry after TCRdb re-called the multiplex PCR reads with MiXCR. The sample holds about 400,000 distinct CDR3 sequences, around 16% seen once.

This sequence originates from a woman between 18 and 29 years old with Graves' ophthalmopathy. This chain links TRBV11-1 with TRBJ2-2; no reliable D call. The sequenced material came from peripheral blood. CDR3 coding DNA: TGTGCCAGCAGCTCCCTCTATAGAGGCCCCATCACCGGGGAGCTGTTTTTT. This encodes CASSSLYRGPITGELFF.